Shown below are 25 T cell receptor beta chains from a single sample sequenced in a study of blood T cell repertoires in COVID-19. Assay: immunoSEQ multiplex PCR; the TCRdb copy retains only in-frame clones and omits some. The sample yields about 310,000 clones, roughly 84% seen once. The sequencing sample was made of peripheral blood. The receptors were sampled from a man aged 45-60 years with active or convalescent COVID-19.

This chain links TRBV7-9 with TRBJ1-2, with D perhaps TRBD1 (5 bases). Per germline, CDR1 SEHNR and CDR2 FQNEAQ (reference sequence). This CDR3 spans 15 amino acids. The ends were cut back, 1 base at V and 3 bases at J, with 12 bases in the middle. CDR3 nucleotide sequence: TGTGCCAGCAGCTTAGATATAGGGGTGGACTATGGCTACACCTTC. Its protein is CASSLDIGVDYGYTF.

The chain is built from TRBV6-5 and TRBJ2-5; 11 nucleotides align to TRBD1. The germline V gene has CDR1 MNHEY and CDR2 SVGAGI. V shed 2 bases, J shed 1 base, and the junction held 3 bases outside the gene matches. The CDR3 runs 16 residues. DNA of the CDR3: TGTGCCAGCAGTTACCAAGGGACAGGGGGCCAAGAGACCCAGTACTTC. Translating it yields CASSYQGTGGQETQYF.

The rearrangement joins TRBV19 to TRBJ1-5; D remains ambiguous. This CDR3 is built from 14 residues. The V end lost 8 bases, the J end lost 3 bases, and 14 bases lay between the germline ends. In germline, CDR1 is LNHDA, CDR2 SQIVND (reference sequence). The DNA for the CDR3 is TGTGCCAGTTGGAGTTCCGTCCTCAATCAGCCCCAGCATTTT. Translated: CASWSSVLNQPQHF.

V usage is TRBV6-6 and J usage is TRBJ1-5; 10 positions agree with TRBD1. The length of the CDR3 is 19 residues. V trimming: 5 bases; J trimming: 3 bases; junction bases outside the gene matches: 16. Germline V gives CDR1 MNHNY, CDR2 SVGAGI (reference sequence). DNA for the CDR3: TGTGCCAGCAGTCCCGGGACAGGGGCCCTGATTTCTATCAATCAGCCCCAGCATTTT. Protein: CASSPGTGALISINQPQHF.

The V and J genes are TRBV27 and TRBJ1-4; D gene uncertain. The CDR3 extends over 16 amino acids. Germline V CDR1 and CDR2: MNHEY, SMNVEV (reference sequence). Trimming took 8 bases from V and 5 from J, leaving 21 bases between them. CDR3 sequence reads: CASQLRPDKVNEKLFF. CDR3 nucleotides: TGTGCCAGCCAACTCCGACCAGACAAGGTGAATGAAAAACTGTTTTTT. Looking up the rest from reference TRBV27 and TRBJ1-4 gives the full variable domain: EAQVTQNPRYLITVTGKKLTVTCSQNMNHEYMSWYRQDPGLGLRQIYYSMNVEVTDKGDVPEGYKVSRKEKRNFPLILESPSPNQTSLYFCASQLRPDKVNEKLFFGSGTQLSVL.

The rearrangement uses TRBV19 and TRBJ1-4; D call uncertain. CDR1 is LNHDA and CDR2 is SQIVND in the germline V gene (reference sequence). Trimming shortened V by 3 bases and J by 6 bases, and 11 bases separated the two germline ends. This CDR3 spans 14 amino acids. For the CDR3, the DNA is TGTGCCAGTAGTATGGGCAGCAACTATGAAAAACTGTTTTTT. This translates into CASSMGSNYEKLFF.

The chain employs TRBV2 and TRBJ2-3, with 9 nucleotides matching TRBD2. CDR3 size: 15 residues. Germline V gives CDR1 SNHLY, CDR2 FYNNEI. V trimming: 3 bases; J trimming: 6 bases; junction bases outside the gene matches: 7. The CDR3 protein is CASSELGSGGDTQYF. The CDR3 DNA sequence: TGTGCCAGCAGTGAGTTGGGTAGCGGGGGCGATACGCAGTATTTT.

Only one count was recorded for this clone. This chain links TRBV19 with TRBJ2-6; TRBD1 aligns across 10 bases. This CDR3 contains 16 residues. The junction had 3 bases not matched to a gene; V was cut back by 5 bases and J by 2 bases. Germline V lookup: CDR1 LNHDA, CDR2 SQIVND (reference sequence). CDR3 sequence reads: CASSGTGAPGANVLTF. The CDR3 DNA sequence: TGTGCCAGTAGTGGGACAGGGGCGCCTGGGGCCAACGTCCTGACTTTC.

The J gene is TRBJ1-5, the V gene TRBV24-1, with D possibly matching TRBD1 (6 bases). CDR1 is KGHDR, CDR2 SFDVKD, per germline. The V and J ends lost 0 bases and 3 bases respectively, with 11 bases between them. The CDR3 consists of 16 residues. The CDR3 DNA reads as TGTGCCACCAGTGATTTGTCAGGGGCCTTCAATCAGCCCCAGCATTTT. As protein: CATSDLSGAFNQPQHF.

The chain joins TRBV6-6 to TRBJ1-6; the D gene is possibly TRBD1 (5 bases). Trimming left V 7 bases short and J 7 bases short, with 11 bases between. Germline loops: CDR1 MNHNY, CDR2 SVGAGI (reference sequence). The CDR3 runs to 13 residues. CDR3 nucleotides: TGTGCCAGCAAACGGGAGGGGAATTCACCCCTCCACTTT. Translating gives CASKREGNSPLHF.

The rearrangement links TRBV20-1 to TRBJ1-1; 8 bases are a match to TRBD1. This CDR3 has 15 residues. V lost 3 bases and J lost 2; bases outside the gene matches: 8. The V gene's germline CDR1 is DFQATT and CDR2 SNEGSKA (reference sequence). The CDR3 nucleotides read TGCAGTGCTAGTGACAGGGGCCCCTTAAACACTGAAGCTTTCTTT. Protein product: CSASDRGPLNTEAFF.

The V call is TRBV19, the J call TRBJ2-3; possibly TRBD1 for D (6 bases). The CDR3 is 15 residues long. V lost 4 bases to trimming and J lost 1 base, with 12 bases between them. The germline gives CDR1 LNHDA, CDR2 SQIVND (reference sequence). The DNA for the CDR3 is TGTGCCAGTAGTAAGGGGGTAGGGGGCACAGATACGCAGTATTTT. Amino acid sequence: CASSKGVGGTDTQYF.

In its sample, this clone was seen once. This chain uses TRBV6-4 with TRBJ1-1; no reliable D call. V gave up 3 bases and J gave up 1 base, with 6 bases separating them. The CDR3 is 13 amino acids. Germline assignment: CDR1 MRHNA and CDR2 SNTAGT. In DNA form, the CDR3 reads TGTGCCAGCAGTGAGACACGGAACACTGAAGCTTTCTTT. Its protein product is CASSETRNTEAFF.

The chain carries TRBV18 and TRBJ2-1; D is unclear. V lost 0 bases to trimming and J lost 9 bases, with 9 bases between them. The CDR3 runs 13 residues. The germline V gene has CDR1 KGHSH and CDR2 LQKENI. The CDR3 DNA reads TGTGCCAGCTCACCACCATCCGAGCTTGAGCAGTTCTTC. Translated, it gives CASSPPSELEQFF. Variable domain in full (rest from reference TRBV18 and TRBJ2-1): NAGVMQNPRHLVRRRGQEARLRCSPMKGHSHVYWYRQLPEEGLKFMVYLQKENIIDESGMPKERFSAEFPKEGPSILRIQQVVRGDSAAYFCASSPPSELEQFFGPGTRLTVL.

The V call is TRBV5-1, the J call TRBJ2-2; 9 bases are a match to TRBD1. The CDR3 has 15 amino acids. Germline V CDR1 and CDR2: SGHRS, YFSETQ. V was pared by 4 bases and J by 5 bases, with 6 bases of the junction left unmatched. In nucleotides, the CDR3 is TGCGCCAGCAGCCACGGACAGGGGATTACCGGGGAGCTGTTTTTT. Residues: CASSHGQGITGELFF. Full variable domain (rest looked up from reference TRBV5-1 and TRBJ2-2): KAGVTQTPRYLIKTRGQQVTLSCSPISGHRSVSWYQQTPGQGLQFLFEYFSETQRNKGNFPGRFSGRQFSNSRSEMNVSTLELGDSALYLCASSHGQGITGELFFGEGSRLTVL.

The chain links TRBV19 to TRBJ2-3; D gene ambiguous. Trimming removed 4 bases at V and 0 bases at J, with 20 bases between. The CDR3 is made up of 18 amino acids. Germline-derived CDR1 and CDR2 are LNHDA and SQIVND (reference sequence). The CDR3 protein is CASSSRSGRYSSTDTQYF. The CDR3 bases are TGTGCCAGTAGTAGTCGATCCGGTAGATATTCTAGCACAGATACGCAGTATTTT.

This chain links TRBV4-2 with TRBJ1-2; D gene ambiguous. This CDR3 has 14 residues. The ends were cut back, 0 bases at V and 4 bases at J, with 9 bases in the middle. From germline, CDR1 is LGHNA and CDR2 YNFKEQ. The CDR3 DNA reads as TGTGCCAGCAGCCAAGAATCCGGGATCTATGGCTACACCTTC. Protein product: CASSQESGIYGYTF.

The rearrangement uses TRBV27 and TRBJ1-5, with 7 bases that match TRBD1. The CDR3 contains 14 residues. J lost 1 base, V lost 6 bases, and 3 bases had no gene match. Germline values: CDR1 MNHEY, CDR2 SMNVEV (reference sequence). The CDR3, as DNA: TGTGCCAGCAGCCCACAGGGGAGCAATCAGCCCCAGCATTTT. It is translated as CASSPQGSNQPQHF.

For the CDR3, the DNA is TGTGCCAGTAGCCTGGCCTTATTGAACACTGAAGCTTTCTTT. Encoded protein: CASSLALLNTEAFF. This rearrangement joins TRBV6-5 to TRBJ1-1, with no clear D. The CDR3 has 14 residues. Trimming shortened V by 9 bases and J by 0 bases, and 14 bases separated the two germline ends. Germline V gives CDR1 MNHEY, CDR2 SVGAGI.

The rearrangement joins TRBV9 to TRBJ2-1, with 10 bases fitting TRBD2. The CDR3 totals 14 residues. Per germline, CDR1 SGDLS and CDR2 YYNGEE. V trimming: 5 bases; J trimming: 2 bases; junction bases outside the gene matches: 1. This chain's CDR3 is CASSTSGAYNEQFF. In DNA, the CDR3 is TGTGCCAGCAGTACTAGCGGGGCCTACAATGAGCAGTTCTTC. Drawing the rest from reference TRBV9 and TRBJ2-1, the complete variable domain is DSGVTQTPKHLITATGQRVTLRCSPRSGDLSVYWYQQSLDQGLQFLIQYYNGEERAKGNILERFSAQQFPDLHSELNLSSLELGDSALYFCASSTSGAYNEQFFGPGTRLTVL.

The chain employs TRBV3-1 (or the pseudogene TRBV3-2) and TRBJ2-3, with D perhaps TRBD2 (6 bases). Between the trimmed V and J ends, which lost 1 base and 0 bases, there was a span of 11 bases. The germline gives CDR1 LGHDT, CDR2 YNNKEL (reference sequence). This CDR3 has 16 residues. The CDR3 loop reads CASSQVLAPSTDTQYF. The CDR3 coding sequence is TGTGCCAGCAGCCAAGTTCTAGCGCCTAGCACAGATACGCAGTATTTT.

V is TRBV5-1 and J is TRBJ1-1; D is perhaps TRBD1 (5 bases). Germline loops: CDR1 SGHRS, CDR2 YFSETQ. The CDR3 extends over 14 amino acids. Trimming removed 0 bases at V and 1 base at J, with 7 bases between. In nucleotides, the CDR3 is TGCGCCAGCAGCTTGGTAACAGGGAACACTGAAGCTTTCTTT. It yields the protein CASSLVTGNTEAFF.

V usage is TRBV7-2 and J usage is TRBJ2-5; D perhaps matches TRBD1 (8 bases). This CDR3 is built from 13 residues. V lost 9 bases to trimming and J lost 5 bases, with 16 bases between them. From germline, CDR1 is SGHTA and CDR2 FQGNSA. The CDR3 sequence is CASQGAGGETQYF. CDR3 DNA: TGTGCCAGTCAGGGGGCCGGGGGGGAGACCCAGTACTTC.

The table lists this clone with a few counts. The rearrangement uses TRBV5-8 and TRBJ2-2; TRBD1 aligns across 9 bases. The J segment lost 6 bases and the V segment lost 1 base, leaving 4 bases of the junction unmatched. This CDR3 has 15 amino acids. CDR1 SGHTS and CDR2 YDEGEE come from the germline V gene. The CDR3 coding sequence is TGTGCCAGCAGCTTGATACAGGGGGCGGCCGGGGAGCTGTTTTTT. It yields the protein CASSLIQGAAGELFF.

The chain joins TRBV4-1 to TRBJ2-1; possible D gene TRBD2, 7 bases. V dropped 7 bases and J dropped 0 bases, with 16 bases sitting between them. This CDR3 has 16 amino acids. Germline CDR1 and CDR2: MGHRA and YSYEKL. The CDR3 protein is CASNGGSGVSYNEQFF. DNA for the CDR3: TGCGCCAGCAACGGGGGCAGCGGGGTCTCCTACAATGAGCAGTTCTTC.